These T cell receptor beta chains were read from a single sample in a study of blood T cell repertoires in COVID-19. Here immunoSEQ multiplex PCR was the method, and the copy in TCRdb shows in-frame clones only, minus some. The sample includes 280,000 or so clones, 70% to 90% of them seen just once. The sequenced material came from peripheral blood. All receptors derive from a young man with active or convalescent COVID-19. The CDR3 runs from the conserved cysteine through the conserved F or W. Each record gives: D gene, V gene, clone size, J gene, CDR3 protein, CDR3 DNA. A D gene is named only where the DNA matches it firmly. Rows may omit the clone size; those that give it use once, few, many or a size class.

D gene: .; V gene: TRBV7-6; clone size: .; J gene: TRBJ2-2; CDR3 protein: CASTQILLALTGELFF; CDR3 DNA: TGTGCCAGCACCCAGATCCTCTTAGCGCTTACCGGGGAGCTGTTTTTT
D gene: TRBD1; V gene: TRBV9; clone size: .; J gene: TRBJ2-3; CDR3 protein: CASKGAFGTDTQYF; CDR3 DNA: TGTGCCAGCAAGGGGGCTTTCGGGACAGATACGCAGTATTTT
D gene: .; V gene: TRBV25-1; clone size: .; J gene: TRBJ2-3; CDR3 protein: CASSVAGPPSTDTQYF; CDR3 DNA: TGTGCCAGCAGTGTAGCAGGGCCACCTAGCACAGATACGCAGTATTTT
D gene: .; V gene: TRBV18; clone size: .; J gene: TRBJ2-3; CDR3 protein: CASSRNGASTDTQYF; CDR3 DNA: TGTGCCAGCTCACGGAATGGGGCTAGCACAGATACGCAGTATTTT
D gene: .; V gene: TRBV5-4; clone size: .; J gene: TRBJ1-3; CDR3 protein: CASSLGPGVGNTIYF; CDR3 DNA: TGTGCCAGCAGCCTGGGGCCAGGTGTTGGAAACACCATATATTTT
D gene: TRBD2; V gene: TRBV6-4; clone size: once; J gene: TRBJ2-1; CDR3 protein: CASRSDGGGFNEQFF; CDR3 DNA: TGTGCCAGCAGGAGCGACGGGGGGGGCTTCAATGAGCAGTTCTTC
D gene: .; V gene: TRBV5-1; clone size: .; J gene: TRBJ1-6; CDR3 protein: CASSLYGGQDSPLHF; CDR3 DNA: TGCGCCAGCAGCTTGTATGGAGGGCAGGATTCACCCCTCCACTTT
D gene: TRBD2; V gene: TRBV6-5; clone size: .; J gene: TRBJ2-3; CDR3 protein: CASNSASGTDTQYF; CDR3 DNA: TGTGCCAGCAATTCCGCTAGCGGTACAGATACGCAGTATTTT
D gene: .; V gene: TRBV3-1/TRBV3-2; clone size: .; J gene: TRBJ2-1; CDR3 protein: CASSQDRQGINEQFF; CDR3 DNA: TGTGCCAGCAGCCAAGATCGTCAGGGCATCAATGAGCAGTTCTTC
D gene: .; V gene: TRBV7-9; clone size: .; J gene: TRBJ1-4; CDR3 protein: CASSKTGLNEKLFF; CDR3 DNA: TGTGCCAGCAGCAAAACAGGGCTTAATGAAAAACTGTTTTTT
D gene: .; V gene: TRBV4-1; clone size: .; J gene: TRBJ2-2; CDR3 protein: CASRGGIPNGELFF; CDR3 DNA: TGCGCCAGCAGGGGGGGAATCCCAAACGGGGAGCTGTTTTTT
D gene: .; V gene: TRBV18; clone size: .; J gene: TRBJ2-2; CDR3 protein: CASSPTVGELFF; CDR3 DNA: TGTGCCAGCTCACCAACAGTCGGGGAGCTGTTTTTT
D gene: .; V gene: TRBV7-9; clone size: .; J gene: TRBJ1-6; CDR3 protein: CASSPDSYNSPLHF; CDR3 DNA: TGTGCCAGCAGCCCGGACAGTTATAATTCACCCCTCCACTTT
D gene: TRBD1; V gene: TRBV3-1/TRBV3-2; clone size: .; J gene: TRBJ1-2; CDR3 protein: CASSQEVRTGSNYGYTF; CDR3 DNA: TGTGCCAGCAGCCAAGAAGTCCGGACAGGGAGTAACTATGGCTACACCTTC
D gene: .; V gene: TRBV2; clone size: .; J gene: TRBJ1-4; CDR3 protein: CASWGQEEKLFF; CDR3 DNA: TGTGCCAGCTGGGGGCAGGAGGAAAAACTGTTTTTT
D gene: .; V gene: TRBV25-1; clone size: .; J gene: TRBJ1-2; CDR3 protein: CASSTHAGYGYTF; CDR3 DNA: TGTGCCAGCAGTACCCACGCCGGCTATGGCTACACCTTC
D gene: TRBD1; V gene: TRBV4-1; clone size: .; J gene: TRBJ1-1; CDR3 protein: CASSQGTGMGNTEAFF; CDR3 DNA: TGCGCCAGCAGCCAAGGGACAGGGATGGGGAACACTGAAGCTTTCTTT
D gene: .; V gene: TRBV6-1; clone size: once; J gene: TRBJ1-4; CDR3 protein: CASSEFDSPTNEKLFF; CDR3 DNA: TGTGCCAGCAGTGAGTTCGACAGTCCAACTAATGAAAAACTGTTTTTT
D gene: .; V gene: TRBV10-2; clone size: .; J gene: TRBJ1-2; CDR3 protein: CASKRDRNYGYTF; CDR3 DNA: TGCGCCAGCAAAAGAGACAGAAACTATGGCTACACCTTC
D gene: .; V gene: TRBV6-5; clone size: .; J gene: TRBJ2-3; CDR3 protein: CASSYPPGAGDTQYF; CDR3 DNA: TGTGCCAGCAGTTATCCCCCAGGGGCCGGCGATACGCAGTATTTT
D gene: .; V gene: TRBV2; clone size: .; J gene: TRBJ1-1; CDR3 protein: CASPILSEAFF; CDR3 DNA: TGTGCCAGTCCTATTCTATCTGAAGCTTTCTTT
D gene: TRBD1; V gene: TRBV6-5; clone size: .; J gene: TRBJ1-2; CDR3 protein: CASSTGDSYGYTF; CDR3 DNA: TGTGCCAGCAGTACAGGGGACAGCTATGGCTACACCTTC
D gene: .; V gene: TRBV7-9; clone size: .; J gene: TRBJ1-2; CDR3 protein: CASRQDSLYGYTF; CDR3 DNA: TGTGCCAGCAGACAGGACAGCCTCTATGGCTACACCTTC
D gene: .; V gene: TRBV13; clone size: .; J gene: TRBJ1-6; CDR3 protein: CASSLRDSSYNSPLHF; CDR3 DNA: TGTGCCAGCAGCTTAAGAGACAGCTCCTATAATTCACCCCTCCACTTT
D gene: .; V gene: TRBV19; clone size: once; J gene: TRBJ1-1; CDR3 protein: CASSEGSGGGSFLYEAFF; CDR3 DNA: TGTGCCAGTAGCGAAGGATCGGGGGGCGGGAGTTTTCTCTATGAAGCTTTCTTT
D gene: .; V gene: TRBV9; clone size: .; J gene: TRBJ2-2; CDR3 protein: CASREADTGELFF; CDR3 DNA: TGTGCCAGCAGAGAGGCCGATACCGGGGAGCTGTTTTTT
D gene: TRBD2; V gene: TRBV4-3; clone size: .; J gene: TRBJ2-3; CDR3 protein: CASSQEPSRGSAGVTQYF; CDR3 DNA: TGCGCCAGCAGCCAGGAACCCTCTCGAGGTTCTGCGGGGGTTACGCAGTATTTT
D gene: .; V gene: TRBV27; clone size: .; J gene: TRBJ1-1; CDR3 protein: CASSLMRTEAFF; CDR3 DNA: TGTGCCAGCAGTTTAATGCGCACTGAAGCTTTCTTT
D gene: .; V gene: TRBV6-5; clone size: few; J gene: TRBJ2-7; CDR3 protein: CASSYEERDEQYF; CDR3 DNA: TGTGCCAGCAGTTACGAGGAACGGGACGAGCAGTACTTC
D gene: .; V gene: TRBV12-5; clone size: .; J gene: TRBJ1-2; CDR3 protein: CASGTTAPYGYTF; CDR3 DNA: TGTGCTAGTGGTACGACAGCGCCCTATGGCTACACCTTC
D gene: TRBD2; V gene: TRBV5-4; clone size: .; J gene: TRBJ2-7; CDR3 protein: CASSKPTSGGSYEQYF; CDR3 DNA: TGTGCCAGCAGCAAACCGACTAGCGGGGGCTCCTACGAGCAGTACTTC
D gene: TRBD1; V gene: TRBV19; clone size: .; J gene: TRBJ1-6; CDR3 protein: CASRPGQGGSPLHF; CDR3 DNA: TGTGCCAGTAGACCGGGACAGGGAGGGTCACCCCTCCACTTT
D gene: .; V gene: TRBV19; clone size: .; J gene: TRBJ2-3; CDR3 protein: CATEEASTDTQYF; CDR3 DNA: TGTGCCACCGAGGAGGCTTCCACAGATACGCAGTATTTT
D gene: .; V gene: TRBV3-1/TRBV3-2; clone size: .; J gene: TRBJ1-2; CDR3 protein: CASSQDLNGYGYTF; CDR3 DNA: TGTGCCAGCAGCCAAGATCTCAACGGCTATGGCTACACCTTC
D gene: TRBD1; V gene: TRBV12-5; clone size: .; J gene: TRBJ2-1; CDR3 protein: CASGPGQGGGYNEQFF; CDR3 DNA: TGTGCTAGTGGCCCCGGACAGGGTGGGGGGTACAATGAGCAGTTCTTC
D gene: .; V gene: TRBV9; clone size: .; J gene: TRBJ2-1; CDR3 protein: CASSDGGYNEQFF; CDR3 DNA: TGTGCCAGCAGCGACGGGGGTTACAATGAGCAGTTCTTC
D gene: .; V gene: TRBV5-1; clone size: .; J gene: TRBJ1-2; CDR3 protein: CASSSTGTTDYGYTF; CDR3 DNA: TGCGCCAGCAGCTCAACAGGGACTACTGACTATGGCTACACCTTC
D gene: .; V gene: TRBV9; clone size: .; J gene: TRBJ2-1; CDR3 protein: CASSFTSMGEQFF; CDR3 DNA: TGTGCCAGCAGCTTCACTAGCATGGGTGAGCAGTTCTTC